A single sample is the source of the 31 T cell receptor beta chains below, sequenced in a study of T-cell reconstitution after alpha-beta-depleted transplantation in children. Unique molecular identifiers were incorporated during preparation of the TCRbeta library. TCRdb reprocessed the PCR reads with MiXCR, giving one entry per CDR3 protein. The sample lists 200,000 to 250,000 distinct CDR3 sequences, 8% to 10% occurring once. The specimen comprised PBMCs from the stem cell graft donor, sampled from the stem cell graft. The receptors were gathered from a human donor who donated a stem cell graft to a child with acute lymphoblastic leukemia.

In this sample, this clonotype turned up many times. The CDR3 sequence is CSGLLWDRSTDTQYF. CDR3 DNA: TGCAGCGGTTTATTGTGGGACAGGTCCACAGATACGCAGTATTTT. V is TRBV29-1 and J is TRBJ2-3, with TRBD1 identical over 8 bases. Germline values: CDR1 SQVTM, CDR2 ANQGSEA. Trimming removed 7 bases from V and 2 bases from J; junction bases left unmatched: 11. This CDR3 is 15 amino acids long.

This clonotype appeared many times. The V call is TRBV4-2, the J call TRBJ1-5; D is uncertain. The CDR3 sequence is 15 residues long. Deletions cut 0 bases from V and 0 bases from J, with 6 bases between. The germline V gene has CDR1 LGHNA and CDR2 YNFKEQ. The CDR3 DNA reads TGTGCCAGCAGCCAAGAATCTACTAGCAATCAGCCCCAGCATTTT. Its translation is CASSQESTSNQPQHF.

The chain couples TRBV5-4 to TRBJ2-6, with a tentative D call TRBD2 (5 bases). This CDR3 has 16 residues. The ends were cut back, 1 base at V and 0 bases at J, with 8 bases in the middle. CDR1 is SGHNT and CDR2 is YYREEE in the germline V gene (reference sequence). Written as DNA, the CDR3 is TGTGCCAGCAGCTTGCCGGAGGTCTCTGGGGCCAACGTCCTGACTTTC. Its protein product is CASSLPEVSGANVLTF.

Ten or more counts support this clonotype. V is TRBV10-3 and J is TRBJ2-7; D remains unclear. The germline gives CDR1 ENHRY, CDR2 SYGVKD. The length of the CDR3 is 14 residues. Trimming removed 1 base from V and 4 bases from J, with 11 bases in between. This CDR3 reads CAISELRQTYEQYF. CDR3 bases: TGTGCCATCAGTGAGTTGCGGCAGACTTACGAGCAGTACTTC.

This clonotype was observed at least ten times. The chain is built from TRBV7-2 and TRBJ2-5; TRBD1 might be the D (6 bases). V lost 5 bases and J 5 bases, leaving 12 bases between the germline ends. The CDR3 is made up of 13 amino acids. Per germline, CDR1 SGHTA and CDR2 FQGNSA. CDR3 sequence: CASSVRGRETQYF. In DNA, the CDR3 is TGTGCCAGCAGCGTCAGGGGTAGGGAGACCCAGTACTTC.

This clonotype was seen at least ten times. The DNA for the CDR3 is TGCGCCAGCAGCCGCCGGACAGGGGAGTCAGATACGCAGTATTTT. Its translation: CASSRRTGESDTQYF. This chain links TRBV5-1 with TRBJ2-3, with 9 bases fitting TRBD1. Germline V CDR1 and CDR2: SGHRS, YFSETQ. The CDR3 is made up of 15 amino acids. V shed 4 bases and J 4 bases; nucleotides not matched to a gene: 7.

This clonotype was detected only a few times. The genes are TRBV6-2 or TRBV6-3 and TRBJ1-5; D gene ambiguous. V was cut by 5 bases and J by 1 base, with 12 bases left in between. The CDR3 extends over 15 amino acids. Germline lookup yields CDR1 MNHEY and CDR2 SVGEGT. This CDR3 reads CASSHPDMSNQPQHF. The CDR3 region has the DNA TGTGCCAGCAGTCACCCGGATATGAGCAATCAGCCCCAGCATTTT.

The V call is TRBV5-5, the J call TRBJ2-7; TRBD2 might be the D (6 bases). The CDR3 sequence is 13 residues long. CDR1 is SGHKS, CDR2 YYEKEE, per germline (reference sequence). The ends were cut back, 4 bases at V and 1 base at J, with 9 bases in the middle. The CDR3, as DNA: TGTGCCAGCAGCAATCGGGGGTCCTACGAGCAGTACTTC. Protein sequence: CASSNRGSYEQYF.

The chain has TRBV10-3 and TRBJ2-7; tentative D call: TRBD2 (5 bases). This CDR3 has 12 residues. The germline gives CDR1 ENHRY, CDR2 SYGVKD. Trimming removed 4 bases from V and 4 bases from J, with 8 bases in between. The CDR3 sequence: CAISASGYEQYF. The CDR3 nucleotides are TGTGCCATCAGTGCCTCGGGGTACGAGCAGTACTTC.

The CDR3 sequence: CASRPRSTDTQYF. CDR3 coding DNA: TGTGCCAGCAGACCCCGAAGCACAGATACGCAGTATTTT. J is TRBJ2-3 and V is TRBV6-2 or TRBV6-3; D not certain. The V and J ends lost 6 bases and 0 bases respectively, with 7 bases between them. CDR1 is MNHEY, CDR2 SVGEGT, per germline. CDR3 length: 13 residues.

The sample holds a few counts of this clonotype. This chain uses TRBV7-2 with TRBJ2-3; D not resolved. V lost 6 bases, J lost 2 bases, and 6 bases lay in between. This CDR3 comprises 12 residues. CDR1 and CDR2 (germline): SGHTA, FQGNSA. CDR3 nucleotide sequence: TGTGCCAGCAGACCCTACACAGATACGCAGTATTTT. Translation: CASRPYTDTQYF.

The V gene is TRBV3-1, the J gene TRBJ2-7; TRBD1 matches 12 bases. Germline V CDR1 and CDR2: LGHDT, YNNKEL (reference sequence). The V segment lost 2 bases and the J segment 5 bases; nucleotides outside the gene matches: 10. The CDR3 totals 17 residues. In DNA form, the CDR3 reads TGTGCCAGCAGCCAATCATATCGGGGACAGGGGGCGAACGAGCAGTACTTC. It codes for CASSQSYRGQGANEQYF.

This clonotype was observed at least ten times. The chain carries TRBV20-1 and TRBJ2-5; D not certain. The V end lost 1 base, the J end lost 2 bases, and 5 bases lay between the germline ends. Germline V gene lookup returns CDR1 DFQATT and CDR2 SNEGSKA (reference sequence). The CDR3 is made up of 12 amino acids. The CDR3 DNA reads as TGCAGTGCTAGAGTCAGGCAAGAGACCCAGTACTTC. Translated: CSARVRQETQYF.

The chain links TRBV20-1 to TRBJ1-1; 7 positions match TRBD1. The CDR3 has 14 amino acids. The ends lost 6 bases at V and 5 bases at J; junction bases unmatched: 12. Germline V gives CDR1 DFQATT, CDR2 SNEGSKA (reference sequence). The CDR3 is CSASLTTGFTEAFF. DNA for the CDR3: TGCAGTGCCTCCCTAACGACAGGGTTTACTGAAGCTTTCTTT.

Many counts were recorded for this clonotype. The gene calls are TRBV7-2 and TRBJ2-2, with D unclear. Germline CDR1 is SGHTA and CDR2 is FQGNSA. The CDR3 covers 16 residues. Trimming removed 3 bases at V and 2 bases at J, with 13 bases between. Here the CDR3 reads CASSLVGILNTGELFF. CDR3 sequence (DNA): TGTGCCAGCAGCTTGGTAGGGATCTTAAACACCGGGGAGCTGTTTTTT.

This clonotype appeared many times. V is TRBV4-1 and J is TRBJ2-6; D remains ambiguous. The V gene lost 0 bases and the J gene lost 1 base, with 13 bases spanning the gap. The CDR3 spans 18 residues. Germline CDR1 reads MGHRA; CDR2 reads YSYEKL. CDR3 DNA sequence: TGCGCCAGCAGCCAAGACTATGTTGACCCGTCTGGGGCCAACGTCCTGACTTTC. Translation gives CASSQDYVDPSGANVLTF.

The genes are TRBV11-2 and TRBJ2-2; D remains unclear. This CDR3 has 16 amino acids. V lost 2 bases and J 0 bases, leaving 10 bases between the germline ends. CDR1 and CDR2 from the germline V gene are SGHAT and FQNNGV. CDR3 DNA sequence: TGTGCCAGCAGCTTATTAACCCTGACGAACACCGGGGAGCTGTTTTTT. Its protein is CASSLLTLTNTGELFF.

This chain uses TRBV18 with TRBJ1-5; weak D call: TRBD1 (5 bases). The CDR3 is made up of 16 amino acids. Trimming removed 4 bases from V and 6 bases from J, with 19 bases in between. Germline CDR1 reads KGHSH; CDR2 reads LQKENI. The CDR3 DNA follows: TGTGCCAGCTCACGGGTGAGGGGCAATTTGGGTCAGCCCCAGCATTTT. Amino acid sequence: CASSRVRGNLGQPQHF.

V usage is TRBV7-6 and J usage is TRBJ1-4; 8 nucleotides line up with TRBD1. J lost 8 bases, V lost 2 bases, and 7 bases had no gene match. The CDR3 spans 15 residues. CDR1 and CDR2 from the germline V gene are SGHVS and FNYEAQ. CDR3 nucleotides: TGTGCCAGCAGCTTATGGTCGGACAGGGACGAAAAACTGTTTTTT. Protein product: CASSLWSDRDEKLFF.

This chain connects TRBV7-9 to TRBJ2-7; D is possibly TRBD1 or TRBD2 (5 bases each). The CDR3 is 14 residues long. Trimming took 6 bases from V and 3 from J, leaving 15 bases between them. CDR1 is SEHNR, CDR2 FQNEAQ, per germline (reference sequence). CDR3 nucleotides: TGTGCCAGCAGGTACCGGGACGGAAACTACGAGCAGTACTTC. Amino acid sequence: CASRYRDGNYEQYF.

This rearrangement joins TRBV29-1 to TRBJ1-3; D ambiguous. The CDR3 loop spans 14 amino acids. The germline V gene has CDR1 SQVTM and CDR2 ANQGSEA. Trimming removed 0 bases at V and 3 bases at J, with 9 bases between. The CDR3 bases are TGCAGCGTTGAAGATCCCATGGTTGGAAACACCATATATTTT. Encoded protein: CSVEDPMVGNTIYF.

This clonotype has a count of ten or more. The chain has TRBV7-9 and TRBJ1-4; D is possibly TRBD1 (6 bases). The ends were cut back, 3 bases at V and 7 bases at J, with 12 bases in the middle. The length of the CDR3 is 14 residues. Germline CDR1 reads SEHNR; CDR2 reads FQNEAQ (reference sequence). CDR3 residues: CASSFGQGLEKLFF. In DNA, the CDR3 is TGTGCCAGCAGCTTCGGCCAGGGGCTTGAAAAACTGTTTTTT.

The V and J genes are TRBV27 and TRBJ1-2, with 7 bases that match TRBD1. CDR1 and CDR2 (germline): MNHEY, SMNVEV (reference sequence). Losses at the gene ends were 5 bases for V and 5 bases for J; bases not matched to a gene: 8. The CDR3 is 14 amino acids. The CDR3 protein is CASSRGTAKYGYTF. CDR3 nucleotides: TGTGCCAGCAGTCGTGGGACAGCCAAATATGGCTACACCTTC.

This clonotype occurred many times. J is TRBJ1-2 and V is TRBV12-3 or TRBV12-4; D is unclear. The V end was cut by 3 bases, the J end by 13 bases, with 15 bases between. This CDR3 is 12 amino acids long. CDR3 coding DNA: TGTGCCAGCAGTTTGTCGGGTGACCCGGGCACCTTC. The encoded protein is CASSLSGDPGTF.

The CDR3 DNA reads as TGTGCCAGCAGTTCCTCGACAGGGGAGGGGGTATCGGATACGCAGTATTTT. Its protein is CASSSSTGEGVSDTQYF. This chain joins TRBV28 and TRBJ2-3, with D possibly matching TRBD1 (8 bases). The CDR3 consists of 17 residues. Per the germline V gene, CDR1 is MDHEN and CDR2 is SYDVKM. V was clipped by 4 bases and J by 6 bases, with 23 bases between them.

J is TRBJ2-7 and V is TRBV5-1; no firm D call. Germline V gene sequence: CDR1 SGHRS, CDR2 YFSETQ. The CDR3 sequence is 12 residues long. Trimming took 2 bases from V and 5 from J, leaving 8 bases between them. The CDR3 spells CASSFRQDEQYF. The CDR3 DNA reads as TGCGCCAGCAGCTTCAGACAAGACGAGCAGTACTTC.

This clonotype was seen many times. This chain uses TRBV5-1 with TRBJ1-1; 7 bases match TRBD1. V trimming: 4 bases; J trimming: 1 base; junction bases outside the gene matches: 7. Per the germline V gene, CDR1 is SGHRS and CDR2 is YFSETQ. The CDR3 sequence is 15 residues long. The CDR3 is CASSAAGQPNTEAFF. The CDR3 bases are TGCGCCAGCAGCGCGGCGGGACAGCCGAACACTGAAGCTTTCTTT.

This clonotype has just a few counts. The chain employs TRBV5-1 and TRBJ1-2, with TRBD1 as a possible D gene (6 bases). Germline assignment: CDR1 SGHRS and CDR2 YFSETQ. The CDR3 consists of 15 residues. The V and J ends lost 0 bases and 7 bases respectively, with 16 bases between them. CDR3 in DNA: TGCGCCAGCAGCTTGGATAGGGGGGGCGCCGGTGGCTACACCTTC. It is translated as CASSLDRGGAGGYTF.

This chain links TRBV7-2 with TRBJ1-1, with 7 positions matching TRBD1. CDR3 length: 17 amino acids. Germline V CDR1 and CDR2: SGHTA, FQGNSA. Trimming removed 1 base from V and 0 bases from J; junction bases left unmatched: 8. CDR3 loop: CASSLVGQPLLNTEAFF. The CDR3 DNA follows: TGTGCCAGCAGCTTAGTGGGACAGCCACTCCTGAACACTGAAGCTTTCTTT. Drawing the rest from reference TRBV7-2 and TRBJ1-1, the complete variable domain is GAGVSQSPSNKVTEKGKDVELRCDPISGHTALYWYRQSLGQGLEFLIYFQGNSAPDKSGLPSDRFSAERTGGSVSTLTIQRTQQEDSAVYLCASSLVGQPLLNTEAFFGQGTRLTVV.

In this sample, this clonotype turned up many times. This chain connects TRBV29-1 to TRBJ2-5; a possible D gene is TRBD1 (6 bases). CDR3 size: 15 residues. Trimming shortened V by 3 bases and J by 2 bases, and 16 bases separated the two germline ends. Germline lookup yields CDR1 SQVTM and CDR2 ANQGSEA. The CDR3 region is CSVDELTGYQETQYF. The CDR3 DNA sequence: TGCAGCGTTGACGAGCTGACAGGATATCAAGAGACCCAGTACTTC.

This clonotype was seen many times. V gene TRBV6-4 combines with J gene TRBJ2-7; 7 positions match TRBD2. The CDR3 covers 15 residues. Germline trimming cut 3 bases from V and 3 bases from J; bases unmatched to any gene: 8. Germline-derived CDR1 and CDR2 are MRHNA and SNTAGT. The CDR3 coding sequence is TGTGCCAGCAGTGAAGATATGGGGGGGGGCTACGAGCAGTACTTC. As protein: CASSEDMGGGYEQYF.